This is a list of T cell receptor beta chains from one sample in a study of tumor and adjacent non-tumor tissue in lung cancer. TCRdb ran MiXCR on the multiplex PCR reads and lists one entry per CDR3 protein. Of approximately 90,000 distinct CDR3 sequences in the sample, around 76% were seen once. Sequences were obtained from distant non-tumor lung tissue. These receptors came from a woman aged 45-65 years with non-small cell lung cancer. Each CDR3 is given with its conserved first and last residue. The order of the fields is CDR3 protein, CDR3 DNA, J gene, CDR3 length, D gene, V gene, clone size. The D gene is left open where the match is weak. Only part of the rows carry a size: once, few, many, or a class if the clone is expanded.

CASKVRGAKNIQYF,TGTGCCAGCAAAGTCAGGGGAGCCAAAAACATTCAGTACTTC,TRBJ2-4,14,NA,TRBV6-2/TRBV6-3,NA
CTASGGKSHYYEHYF,TGCACTGCTAGTGGAGGGAAGTCTCACTACTACGAGCACTACTTC,TRBJ2-7,15,NA,TRBV20-1,once
CASSQVTRTAEQYF,TGCGCCAGTAGCCAAGTTACAAGGACGGCCGAACAGTACTTC,TRBJ2-7,14,NA,TRBV4-1,few
CACLVGTLGHEQSF,TGTGCCTGTCTCGTGGGGACCTTAGGCCATGAGCAGTCCTTC,TRBJ2-1,14,NA,TRBV30,NA
CASSLGPASGSTDPSLVTQRF,TGTGCCAGCAGTTTAGGGCCAGCTAGCGGGAGTACAGACCCGAGTCTAGTTACGCAGCGTTTT,TRBJ2-3,21,TRBD2,TRBV12-3/TRBV12-4,NA
CASSDQSPDSIYGYTF,TGTGCCAGCAGCGACCAGTCTCCTGACAGTATCTATGGCTACACCTTC,TRBJ1-2,16,NA,TRBV7-9,many
CASSLTYTVYEQYF,TGCGCCAGCAGCCTGACGTACACTGTCTACGAGCAGTACTTC,TRBJ2-7,14,NA,TRBV11-2,NA
CASSYSMWVSTEAFF,TGTGCCAGCAGTTACTCGATGTGGGTTAGCACTGAAGCTTTCTTT,TRBJ1-1,15,NA,TRBV6-2/TRBV6-3,many
CSIDPLANEPFF,TGCAGCATAGACCCTCTGGCGAATGAGCCGTTCTTC,TRBJ2-1,12,NA,TRBV29-1,few
CSVKQGSIDTQNF,TGCAGCGTTAAGCAGGGTAGCATAGATACACAGAATTTT,TRBJ2-3,13,NA,TRBV29-1,NA
CANIRDYDSSGELFF,TGTGCCAACATCCGGGACTACGATTCTTCCGGGGAGCTGTTTTTT,TRBJ2-2,15,TRBD2,TRBV6-6,NA